The rows below give T cell receptor beta chains drawn from one sample of a study of beta chain features in type 1 diabetes. TCRdb's table, derived via immunoSEQ multiplex PCR, lists solely in-frame clones and lacks some. This table has tens of thousands of clones, roughly 70% appearing once. The sequencing sample was made of Tregs from blood. Every receptor here comes from a woman aged 18-29 years with type 1 diabetes. Both conserved end residues are part of each CDR3.

V | CDR3
TRBV7-2 | CASSFFKGAEQYF
TRBV5-1 | CASRLTGASTDTQYF
TRBV18 | CASSPLGGPQETQYF
TRBV25-1 | CASSLAGGPYNEQFF
TRBV4-2 | CASSQAVTGELFF
TRBV5-1 | CASSLEGTTSTDAQYF
TRBV6-5 | CASSRLSGRANEQFF
TRBV4-3 | CASSQDTGFETGELFF
TRBV25-1 | CASSVRGHYGYTF
TRBV4-3 | CASSQPIGAYNEQFF
TRBV19 | CASSLRTSGPGGTQYF
TRBV4-3 | CASSQGRGTSDYEQYF
TRBV7-9 | CASSQGQGNEKLFF
TRBV7-9 | CASSLTLAGFEQYF
TRBV28 | CASSLSGANVLTF
TRBV28 | CASSLSRYGTPSYEQYF
TRBV19 | CASSIVAQGYGYTF
TRBV11-1 | CASSVDRRGGYTF
TRBV7-2 | CASSARLANEQFF
TRBV6-1 | CASTPGLATGELFF
TRBV7-9 | CASSSTGVYNEQFF
TRBV6-6 | CASRGAPNSPLHF
TRBV6-5 | CASKGWETQYF
TRBV4-3 | CASSGGLAVETQYF
TRBV7-9 | CASSLWGDNSPLHF
TRBV15 | CATSRGLAGDTDTQYF
TRBV30 | CARGLAKQFF
TRBV18 | CASSPDTGGDEQFF
TRBV7-2 | CASSLRGYADTQYF
TRBV7-2 | CASSVQGAQTQYF
TRBV7-9 | CASSGRGRNYGYTF
TRBV7-2 | CASSFRASGRVDEQYF
TRBV5-4 | CASSLAGGLGEQYF
TRBV18 | CASTREGTNQPQHF
TRBV18 | CASSPQQGVGEETQYF
TRBV11-3 | CASSLAPGRVEAQYF
TRBV6-5 | CASSYSGLAETQYF
TRBV5-1 | CASSGGQGARNEQYF
TRBV11-2 | CASSLESSGVARKLFF
TRBV7-2 | CASSLAGQGGWNEKLFF
TRBV27 | CASIPGGNTGELFF
TRBV5-1 | CASSDQTGAGEAFF
TRBV15 | CATSRAAGVAFYEQYF
TRBV7-9 | CASKGGVSSGNTIYF
TRBV5-1 | CASSFAGQGNEQFF